This record covers a single TCR beta chain. The entry originates in a study of blood T cell repertoires in COVID-19. Study information: COVID-19 samples from acute and convalescent phases originated in the United States, Italy and Spain. PBMCs, B-cell-depleted T cells, or T cells provided the cDNA or gDNA that made up the material.

Clones were read by immunoSEQ multiplex PCR, and TCRdb kept only the in-frame ones, dropping some. The sample yields about 50,000 clones, 70% to 85% seen once. The junction had 7 bases not matched to a gene; V was cut back by 6 bases and J by 5 bases. This CDR3 has 14 amino acids. Germline lookup yields CDR1 MNHEY and CDR2 SVGAGI. V is TRBV6-5 and J is TRBJ1-5, with 7 bases lining up with TRBD1. This TCR was sampled from a woman aged 45-65 years with acute COVID-19. The sample comprised PBMCs or T cells enriched from blood (not recorded which). CDR3 in DNA: TGTGCCAGCAGGGACAGGTTCCTTTATCAGCCCCAGCATTTT. Encoded protein: CASRDRFLYQPQHF.